A single T cell receptor (beta chain) is shown here with its context. One end of the junction is discordant with germline, which a read error may explain. The data belong to a study of blood T cell repertoires in COVID-19. Data came from immunoSEQ multiplex PCR; TCRdb stores just in-frame clones and leaves some out. Of some 98,000 clones in the sample, 80% to 90% are singletons; the top ten hold 20% to 30%. This TCR derives from a man aged 55 to 69 with acute or convalescent COVID-19. Sequencing used peripheral blood.

The DNA for the CDR3 is TGTGCCAGCAGCGAAGAACGGGGGGGAGGCACAGATACGCAGTATTTT. Amino acids: CASSEERGGGTDTQYF. This rearrangement joins TRBV2 to TRBJ2-3; 8 bases are a match to TRBD2. There are 16 residues in the CDR3. CDR1 is SNHLY, CDR2 FYNNEI, per germline.